This TCR beta chain was found in a study of blood T cells in healthy people across ages. Whole-study findings and limits: When set beside aged donors, long-lived donors presented more naive CD4+ cells and higher diversity.

The table lists this clonotype with many counts. The antigen remains unidentified. Germline loops: CDR1 SGHTA, CDR2 FQGNSA. V dropped 0 bases and J dropped 5; count of bases not matched to a gene: 1. CDR3 length: 14 amino acids. PCR was performed a second time for 7 to 11 cycles using a sample-barcoded 5' primer and a J-beta primer mix. Each CDR3 protein gets one entry after TCRdb re-called the 5' RACE reads with MiXCR. The sample has 700,000 or so distinct CDR3 sequences, 22% seen once. The source material was blood. This chain connects TRBV7-2 to TRBJ2-1; 7 bases are shared with TRBD2. The source of this sequence is a man aged 65 to 85 in good health. As DNA, the CDR3 is TGTGCCAGCAGCTTAGCTCTAGCGGACAATGAGCAGTTCTTC. Its translation is CASSLALADNEQFF.